This paragraph covers one T cell receptor beta chain sequence. The protocol was immunoSEQ multiplex PCR, while the TCRdb copy is restricted to in-frame clones and leaves out a portion. Of about 240,000 clones listed, approximately 85% were seen once; the top ten hold around an eighth. The data were taken from a study of blood T cell repertoires in COVID-19. Study overall: Spain, Italy and the United States supplied samples that represented acute and convalescent COVID-19.

V lost 0 bases, J lost 8 bases, and 11 bases lay in between. There are 14 residues in the CDR3. Germline loops: CDR1 MNHEY, CDR2 SMNVEV (reference sequence). V gene TRBV27 combines with J gene TRBJ1-5; no firm D call. The receptor was derived from an older woman with active or convalescent COVID-19. Sequences were obtained from peripheral blood. CDR3 region: CASSLSEGIEPQHF. Here the CDR3 DNA reads TGTGCCAGCAGTTTATCCGAGGGAATAGAGCCCCAGCATTTT.